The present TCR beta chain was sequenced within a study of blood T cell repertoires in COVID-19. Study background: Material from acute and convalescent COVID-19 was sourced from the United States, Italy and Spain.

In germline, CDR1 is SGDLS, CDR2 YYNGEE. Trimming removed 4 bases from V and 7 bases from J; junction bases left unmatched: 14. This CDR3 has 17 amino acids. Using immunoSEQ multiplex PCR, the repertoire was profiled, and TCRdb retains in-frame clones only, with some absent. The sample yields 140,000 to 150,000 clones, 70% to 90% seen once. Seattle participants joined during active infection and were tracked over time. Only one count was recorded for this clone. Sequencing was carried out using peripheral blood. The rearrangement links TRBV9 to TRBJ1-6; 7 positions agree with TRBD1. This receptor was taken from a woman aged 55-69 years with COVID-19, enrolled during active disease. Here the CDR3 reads CASSPHLRGQANSPLHF. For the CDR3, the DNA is TGTGCCAGCAGCCCCCATCTTCGAGGACAGGCGAATTCACCCCTCCACTTT. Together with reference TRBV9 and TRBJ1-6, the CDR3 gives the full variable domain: DSGVTQTPKHLITATGQRVTLRCSPRSGDLSVYWYQQSLDQGLQFLIQYYNGEERAKGNILERFSAQQFPDLHSELNLSSLELGDSALYFCASSPHLRGQANSPLHFGNGTRLTVT.